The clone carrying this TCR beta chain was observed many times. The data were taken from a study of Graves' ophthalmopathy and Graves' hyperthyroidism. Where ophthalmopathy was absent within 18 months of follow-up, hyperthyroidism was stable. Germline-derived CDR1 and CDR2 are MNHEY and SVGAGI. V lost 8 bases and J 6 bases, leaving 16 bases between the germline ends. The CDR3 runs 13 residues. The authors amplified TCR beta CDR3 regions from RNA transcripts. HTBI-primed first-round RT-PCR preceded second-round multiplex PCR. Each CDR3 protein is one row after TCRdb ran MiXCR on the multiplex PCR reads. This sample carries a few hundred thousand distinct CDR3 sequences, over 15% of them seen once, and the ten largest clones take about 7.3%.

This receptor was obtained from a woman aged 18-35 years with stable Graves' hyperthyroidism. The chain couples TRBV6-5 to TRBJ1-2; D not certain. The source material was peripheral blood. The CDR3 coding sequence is TGTGCCAGCTTGGTTGCGGGCTTGGATGGCTACACCTTC. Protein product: CASLVAGLDGYTF.